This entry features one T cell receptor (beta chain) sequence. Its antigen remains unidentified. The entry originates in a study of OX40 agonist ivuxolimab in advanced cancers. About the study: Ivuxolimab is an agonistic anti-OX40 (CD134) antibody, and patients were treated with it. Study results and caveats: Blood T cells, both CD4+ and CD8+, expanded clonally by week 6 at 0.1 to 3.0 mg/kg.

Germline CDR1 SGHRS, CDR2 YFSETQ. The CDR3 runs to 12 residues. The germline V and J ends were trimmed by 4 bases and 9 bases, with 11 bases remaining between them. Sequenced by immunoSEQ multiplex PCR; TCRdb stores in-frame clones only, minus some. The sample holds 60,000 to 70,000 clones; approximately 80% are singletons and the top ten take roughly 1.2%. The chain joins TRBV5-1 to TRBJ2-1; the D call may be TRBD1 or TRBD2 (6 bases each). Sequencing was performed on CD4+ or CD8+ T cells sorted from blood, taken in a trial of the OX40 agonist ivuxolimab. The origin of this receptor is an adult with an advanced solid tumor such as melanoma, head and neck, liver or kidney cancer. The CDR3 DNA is TGCGCCAGCAGCCCCGAGGGGGGTGAGCAGTTCTTC. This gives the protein CASSPEGGEQFF.